The rows below give T cell receptor beta chains drawn from one sample of a study of blood T cell repertoires in COVID-19. The method was immunoSEQ multiplex PCR; TCRdb's version includes in-frame clones alone and lacks a portion of them. This sample has over 250,000 clones; over 80% occur once, and the top ten carry roughly 1.6%. Sequencing input: peripheral blood. The source is a woman aged 40 to 50 who had recovered from COVID-19. The CDR3 runs from the conserved cysteine through the conserved F or W. A D gene is named only where the DNA matches it firmly. Rows may omit the clone size; those that give it use once, few, many or a size class.

j_call | cdr3_length | clone_size | d_call | v_call | cdr3_aa | cdr3_nt
TRBJ2-2 | 14 | NA | NA | TRBV10-1 | CASSDFPSSGELFF | TGCGCCAGCAGTGATTTCCCCTCTAGCGGGGAGCTGTTTTTT
TRBJ2-3 | 13 | NA | NA | TRBV29-1 | CSAAGQSTDTQYF | TGCAGCGCCGCGGGACAGAGCACAGATACGCAGTATTTT
TRBJ1-6 | 13 | few | NA | TRBV2 | CASSSEGGSPLHF | TGTGCCAGCAGCTCTGAGGGCGGCTCACCCCTCCACTTT
TRBJ2-5 | 14 | NA | NA | TRBV6-1 | CASSEMGRAETQYF | TGTGCCAGCAGTGAAATGGGCAGGGCGGAGACCCAGTACTTC
TRBJ1-2 | 12 | NA | NA | TRBV3-1/TRBV3-2 | CASSQAEVGYTF | TGTGCCAGCAGCCAAGCAGAGGTGGGCTACACCTTC
TRBJ2-7 | 15 | NA | NA | TRBV19 | CASSMRGGGGYEQYF | TGTGCCAGTAGTATGCGAGGGGGAGGGGGCTACGAGCAGTACTTC
TRBJ2-7 | 12 | NA | TRBD1 | TRBV7-9 | CASTDRGRRQHF | TGTGCCAGCACGGACAGGGGACGCCGACAGCACTTC
TRBJ1-4 | 13 | once | NA | TRBV29-1 | CSVLTGTNEKLFF | TGCAGCGTTTTGACAGGAACTAATGAAAAACTGTTTTTT
TRBJ1-2 | 15 | NA | TRBD1 | TRBV27 | CASSLVGTVNYGYTF | TGTGCCAGCAGTTTAGTTGGGACAGTTAACTATGGCTACACCTTC
TRBJ1-3 | 14 | NA | NA | TRBV9 | CASSVAGAGNTIYF | TGTGCCAGCAGCGTAGCGGGGGCTGGAAACACCATATATTTT
TRBJ2-2 | 17 | NA | TRBD1 | TRBV2 | CASRRIGQGSNTGELFF | TGTGCCAGCAGGAGAATCGGACAGGGGTCGAACACCGGGGAGCTGTTTTTT
TRBJ2-1 | 16 | NA | NA | TRBV20-1 | CSASTPLGSSYNEQFF | TGCAGTGCTAGTACCCCGCTCGGGAGCTCCTACAATGAGCAGTTCTTC
TRBJ1-2 | 13 | NA | NA | TRBV10-3 | CAISEGADYGYTF | TGTGCCATCAGTGAGGGGGCCGACTATGGCTACACCTTC
TRBJ1-1 | 15 | NA | NA | TRBV4-1 | CASSQDELPNTEAFF | TGCGCCAGCAGCCAAGATGAACTCCCGAACACTGAAGCTTTCTTT
TRBJ1-5 | 15 | NA | NA | TRBV6-1 | CASSEGGFGNQPQHF | TGTGCCAGCAGTGAAGGAGGGTTCGGTAATCAGCCCCAGCATTTT
TRBJ2-7 | 15 | NA | TRBD2 | TRBV10-2 | CASSVEAGGPYEQYF | TGCGCCAGCAGTGTAGAAGCGGGGGGCCCCTACGAGCAGTACTTC
TRBJ2-6 | 18 | NA | NA | TRBV7-8 | CASSWLRTESSGANVLTF | TGTGCCAGCAGCTGGCTAAGGACAGAAAGCTCTGGGGCCAACGTCCTGACTTTC
TRBJ1-4 | 14 | NA | NA | TRBV7-9 | CASSGLWGDEKLFF | TGTGCCAGCAGCGGACTCTGGGGGGATGAAAAACTGTTTTTT
TRBJ1-2 | 15 | few | NA | TRBV2 | CASSESGLQTYGYTF | TGTGCCAGCAGTGAAAGCGGCCTCCAGACGTATGGCTACACCTTC
TRBJ1-1 | 12 | NA | NA | TRBV30 | CAWRQGNTEAFF | TGTGCCTGGAGACAGGGAAACACTGAAGCTTTCTTT
TRBJ1-4 | 14 | once | NA | TRBV7-2 | CASSPSGLWEKLFF | TGTGCCAGCAGCCCGTCCGGACTTTGGGAAAAACTGTTTTTT
TRBJ1-1 | 15 | NA | NA | TRBV6-2/TRBV6-3 | CASSYDTGRSTEAFF | TGTGCCAGCAGTTACGACACAGGCAGGAGTACTGAAGCTTTCTTT
TRBJ2-3 | 14 | NA | TRBD1 | TRBV11-2 | CASSSTSGGNTQYF | TGTGCCAGCAGCTCGACATCAGGGGGCAATACGCAGTATTTT
TRBJ1-2 | 13 | NA | NA | TRBV12-3/TRBV12-4 | CASSLEGGYGYTF | TGTGCCAGCAGTTTGGAGGGAGGCTATGGCTACACCTTC
TRBJ2-2 | 17 | NA | NA | TRBV19 | CASSPRGYRENTGELFF | TGTGCCAGTAGTCCCAGGGGATACAGGGAGAACACCGGGGAGCTGTTTTTT
TRBJ2-1 | 15 | NA | TRBD2 | TRBV3-1/TRBV3-2 | CASSLTSGGDNEQFF | TGTGCCAGCAGTTTGACTAGCGGGGGGGACAATGAGCAGTTCTTC
TRBJ2-1 | 16 | NA | NA | TRBV9 | CASSARWGRIGDEQFF | TGTGCCAGCAGCGCTCGGTGGGGGCGGATAGGGGATGAGCAGTTCTTC
TRBJ2-3 | 17 | NA | TRBD2 | TRBV6-1 | CASSEGPRRLAGAERYF | TGTGCCAGCAGTGAAGGTCCCCGAAGACTAGCGGGGGCAGAGCGGTATTTT
TRBJ2-1 | 15 | NA | NA | TRBV6-6 | CAAFPHQARDDEQFF | TGTGCCGCATTTCCACACCAGGCGAGGGATGATGAGCAGTTCTTC
TRBJ1-2 | 14 | NA | NA | TRBV6-5 | CASSYARGIIGYTF | TGTGCCAGCAGTTACGCACGAGGAATTATTGGCTACACCTTC
TRBJ2-4 | 16 | NA | TRBD1 | TRBV5-1 | CASTPGTVLAKNIQYF | TGCGCCAGCACCCCAGGGACAGTCCTAGCCAAAAACATTCAGTACTTC
TRBJ2-3 | 17 | NA | NA | TRBV21-1 | CASSKVAPGDWTDTQYF | TGTGCCAGCAGCAAAGTCGCGCCAGGGGATTGGACAGATACGCAGTATTTT
TRBJ2-5 | 18 | NA | TRBD2 | TRBV6-6 | CASSLGDVAGGLIETQYF | TGTGCCAGCAGTCTTGGGGACGTAGCGGGGGGGTTAATCGAGACCCAGTACTTC
TRBJ1-1 | 14 | NA | NA | TRBV6-5 | CASSYEGWKGEAFF | TGTGCCAGCAGTTATGAGGGTTGGAAGGGTGAAGCTTTCTTT
TRBJ1-1 | 11 | NA | TRBD1 | TRBV11-2 | CASSFDRDAFF | TGTGCCAGCAGCTTCGACAGGGATGCTTTCTTT
TRBJ1-2 | 15 | NA | TRBD1 | TRBV6-6 | CASSERSGGAGGYTF | TGTGCCAGCAGTGAGAGATCAGGGGGCGCGGGTGGCTACACCTTC
TRBJ1-4 | 15 | NA | TRBD1 | TRBV7-2 | CASSLPTGGEEKLFF | TGTGCCAGCAGCTTACCGACAGGGGGCGAGGAAAAACTGTTTTTT
TRBJ1-4 | 15 | NA | NA | TRBV9 | CASSATTATNEKLFF | TGTGCCAGCAGCGCGACGACAGCAACTAATGAAAAACTGTTTTTT
TRBJ2-1 | 14 | NA | NA | TRBV18 | CASSPPAVYNEQFF | TGTGCCAGCTCACCACCGGCAGTTTACAATGAGCAGTTCTTC
TRBJ1-6 | 15 | NA | TRBD1 | TRBV3-1/TRBV3-2 | CASSQRRQGDSPLHF | TGTGCCAGCAGCCAACGTAGACAGGGCGATTCACCCCTCCACTTT
TRBJ2-7 | 13 | NA | NA | TRBV11-2 | CASSLTGLGEQYF | TGTGCCAGCAGCTTAACAGGTCTTGGAGAGCAGTACTTC
TRBJ1-1 | 15 | NA | NA | TRBV5-1 | CASRRGAGVNTEAFF | TGCGCCAGCAGGCGCGGTGCTGGAGTGAACACTGAAGCTTTCTTT
TRBJ2-7 | 14 | NA | TRBD1 | TRBV6-2/TRBV6-3 | CASSYSQGAYEQYF | TGTGCCAGCAGTTACTCGCAGGGGGCCTACGAGCAGTACTTC
TRBJ2-7 | 14 | NA | NA | TRBV27 | CASSLGPGDYEQYF | TGTGCCAGCAGTTTAGGGCCAGGGGACTACGAGCAGTACTTC
TRBJ1-1 | 13 | NA | NA | TRBV6-4 | CASSWQENTEAFF | TGTGCCAGCAGCTGGCAGGAGAACACTGAAGCTTTCTTT